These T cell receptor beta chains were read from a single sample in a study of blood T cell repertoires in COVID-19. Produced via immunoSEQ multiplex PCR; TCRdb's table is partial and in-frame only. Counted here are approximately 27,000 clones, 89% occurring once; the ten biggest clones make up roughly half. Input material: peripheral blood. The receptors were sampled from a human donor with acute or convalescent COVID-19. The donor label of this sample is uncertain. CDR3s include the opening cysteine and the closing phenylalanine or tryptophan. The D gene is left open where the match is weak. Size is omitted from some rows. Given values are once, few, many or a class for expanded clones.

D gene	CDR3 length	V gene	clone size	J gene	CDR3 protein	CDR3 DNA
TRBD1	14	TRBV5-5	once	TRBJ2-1	CASSPGTGSNEQFF	TGTGCCAGCTCCCCCGGGACAGGGTCGAATGAGCAGTTCTTC
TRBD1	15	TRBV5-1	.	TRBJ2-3	CASSPGTGGLVTQYF	TGCGCCAGCAGCCCCGGGACAGGGGGTTTGGTTACGCAGTATTTT
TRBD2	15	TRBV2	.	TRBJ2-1	CASSPLAGGHNEQFF	TGTGCCAGCAGTCCTCTAGCGGGAGGTCACAATGAGCAGTTCTTC
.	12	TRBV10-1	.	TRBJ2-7	CASSEGGYEQYF	TGCGCCAGCAGCGAGGGGGGGTACGAGCAGTACTTC
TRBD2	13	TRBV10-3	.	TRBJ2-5	CAISAGGRETQYF	TGTGCCATCAGTGCGGGGGGGCGGGAGACCCAGTACTTC
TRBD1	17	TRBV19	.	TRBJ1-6	CASSPGQGRSYNSPLHF	TGTGCCAGTAGTCCAGGACAGGGGAGGTCCTATAATTCACCCCTCCACTTT
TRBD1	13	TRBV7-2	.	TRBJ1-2	CASSGRTGEGYTF	TGTGCCAGCAGCGGACGGACAGGGGAAGGCTACACCTTC
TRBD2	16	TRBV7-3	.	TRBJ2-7	CASSLSIGSGSFEQYF	TGTGCCAGCAGCTTATCGATCGGGAGCGGGAGTTTCGAGCAGTACTTC
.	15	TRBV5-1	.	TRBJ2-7	CASSPGTGVVYEQYF	TGCGCCAGCAGCCCGGGGACGGGAGTGGTCTACGAGCAGTACTTC
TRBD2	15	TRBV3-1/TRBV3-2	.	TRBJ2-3	CASSQGTSGTGAQYF	TGTGCCAGCAGCCAAGGGACTAGCGGGACAGGAGCGCAGTATTTT
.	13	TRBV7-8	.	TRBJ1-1	CASSPLRRGEAFF	TGTGCCAGCAGCCCTCTGAGGCGGGGGGAAGCTTTCTTT
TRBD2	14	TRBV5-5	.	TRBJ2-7	CASSLDPGGYEQYF	TGTGCCAGCAGCTTGGATCCGGGGGGGTACGAGCAGTACTTC
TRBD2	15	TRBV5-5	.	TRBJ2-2	CASSLVERGPGELFF	TGTGCCAGCAGCTTGGTCGAGCGGGGACCGGGGGAGCTGTTTTTT
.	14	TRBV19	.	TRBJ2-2	CASTRDTNTGELFF	TGTGCCAGTACCAGGGACACGAACACCGGGGAGCTGTTTTTT
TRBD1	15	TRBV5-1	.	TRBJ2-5	CASSLPGTGQETQYF	TGCGCCAGCAGCCTACCCGGGACAGGGCAAGAGACCCAGTACTTC
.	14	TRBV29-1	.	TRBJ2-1	CSVRAELTYNEQFF	TGCAGCGTGCGAGCGGAGTTGACCTACAATGAGCAGTTCTTC
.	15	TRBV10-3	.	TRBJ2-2	CAISDPRANTGELFF	TGTGCCATCAGTGACCCCCGGGCGAACACCGGGGAGCTGTTTTTT
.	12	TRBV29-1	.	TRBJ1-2	CSVVLGAYGYTF	TGCAGCGTTGTACTGGGAGCCTATGGCTACACCTTC
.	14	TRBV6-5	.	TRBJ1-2	CASRDPEHLRGYTF	TGTGCCAGCAGAGACCCGGAGCACTTGAGGGGCTACACCTTC
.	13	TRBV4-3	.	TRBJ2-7	CASSQDPTGEQYF	TGCGCCAGCAGCCAAGATCCGACAGGCGAGCAGTACTTC
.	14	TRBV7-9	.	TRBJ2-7	CASSLVGGTYEQYF	TGTGCCAGCAGCTTAGTTGGCGGAACCTACGAGCAGTACTTC
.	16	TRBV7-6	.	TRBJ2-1	CASSPLVGHSYNEQFF	TGTGCCAGCAGCCCCCTGGTGGGCCACTCCTACAATGAGCAGTTCTTC
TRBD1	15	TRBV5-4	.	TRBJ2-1	CASRLDRGVYNEQFF	TGTGCCAGCAGACTCGACAGGGGTGTGTACAATGAGCAGTTCTTC
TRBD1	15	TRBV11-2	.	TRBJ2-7	CASSTLRQGAYEQYF	TGTGCCAGCAGCACACTTCGACAGGGGGCCTACGAGCAGTACTTC
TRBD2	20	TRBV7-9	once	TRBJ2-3	CASSTYLAGSVKASTDTQYF	TGTGCCAGCAGCACCTACTTAGCGGGGAGCGTAAAAGCGAGCACAGATACGCAGTATTTT
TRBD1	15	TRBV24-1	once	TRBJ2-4	CATSDTGGGKNIQYF	TGTGCCACCAGTGATACAGGGGGCGGCAAAAACATTCAGTACTTC
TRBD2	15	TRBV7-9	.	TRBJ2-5	CASSLGSLAGETQYF	TGTGCCAGCAGCTTAGGATCACTAGCGGGCGAGACCCAGTACTTC
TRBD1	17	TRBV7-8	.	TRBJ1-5	CASSLVGGGTGNQPQHF	TGTGCCAGCAGCTTAGTAGGGGGCGGGACGGGCAATCAGCCCCAGCATTTT
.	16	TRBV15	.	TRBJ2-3	CATSRVRGAGTDTQYF	TGTGCCACCAGCAGAGTTCGGGGGGCCGGCACAGATACGCAGTATTTT
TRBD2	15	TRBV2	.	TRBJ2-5	CASSGTSGMQETQYF	TGTGCCAGCTCCGGGACTAGCGGAATGCAAGAGACCCAGTACTTC
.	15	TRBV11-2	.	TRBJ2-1	CASSYLSGKGNEQFF	TGTGCCAGCAGCTACCTTTCAGGGAAGGGGAATGAGCAGTTCTTC
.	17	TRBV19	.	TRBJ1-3	CASSRGGGYYSGNTIYF	TGTGCCAGTAGCCGAGGGGGGGGCTATTACTCTGGAAACACCATATATTTT
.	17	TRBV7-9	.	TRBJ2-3	CASSLGAGSFSTDTQYF	TGTGCCAGCAGCTTAGGCGCCGGGAGTTTTAGCACAGATACGCAGTATTTT
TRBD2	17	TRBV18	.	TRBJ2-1	CASSRQGPAGGDNEQFF	TGTGCCAGCTCACGACAGGGACCAGCGGGAGGGGACAATGAGCAGTTCTTC
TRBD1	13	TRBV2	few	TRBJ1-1	CASSVQGYTEAFF	TGTGCCAGCAGTGTACAGGGGTACACTGAAGCTTTCTTT
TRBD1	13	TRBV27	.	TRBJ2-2	CASSLTGAGELFF	TGTGCCAGCAGTCTCACAGGGGCCGGGGAGCTGTTTTTT
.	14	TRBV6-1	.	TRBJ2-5	CASSMGAPQETQYF	TGTGCCAGCAGTATGGGGGCACCACAAGAGACCCAGTACTTC
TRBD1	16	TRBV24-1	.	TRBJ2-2	CATSDLRQGVTGELFF	TGTGCCACCAGTGATTTAAGACAGGGGGTAACCGGGGAGCTGTTTTTT
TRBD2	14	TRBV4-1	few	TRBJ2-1	CASSQSSGGREQFF	TGCGCCAGCAGCCAGAGTAGCGGGGGACGCGAGCAGTTCTTC